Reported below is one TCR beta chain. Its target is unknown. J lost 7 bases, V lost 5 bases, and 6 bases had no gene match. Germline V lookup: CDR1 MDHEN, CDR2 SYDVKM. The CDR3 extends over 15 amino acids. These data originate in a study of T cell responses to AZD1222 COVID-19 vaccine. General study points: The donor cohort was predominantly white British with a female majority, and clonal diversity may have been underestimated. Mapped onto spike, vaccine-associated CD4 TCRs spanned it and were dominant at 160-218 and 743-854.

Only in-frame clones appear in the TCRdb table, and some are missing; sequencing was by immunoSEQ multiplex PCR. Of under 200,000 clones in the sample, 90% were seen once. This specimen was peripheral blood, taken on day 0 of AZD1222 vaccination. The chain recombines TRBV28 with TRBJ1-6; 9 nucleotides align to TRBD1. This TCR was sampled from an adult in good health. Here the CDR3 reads CASSPSGTGNSPLHF. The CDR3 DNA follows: TGTGCCAGCAGTCCCTCCGGGACAGGGAATTCACCCCTCCACTTT.